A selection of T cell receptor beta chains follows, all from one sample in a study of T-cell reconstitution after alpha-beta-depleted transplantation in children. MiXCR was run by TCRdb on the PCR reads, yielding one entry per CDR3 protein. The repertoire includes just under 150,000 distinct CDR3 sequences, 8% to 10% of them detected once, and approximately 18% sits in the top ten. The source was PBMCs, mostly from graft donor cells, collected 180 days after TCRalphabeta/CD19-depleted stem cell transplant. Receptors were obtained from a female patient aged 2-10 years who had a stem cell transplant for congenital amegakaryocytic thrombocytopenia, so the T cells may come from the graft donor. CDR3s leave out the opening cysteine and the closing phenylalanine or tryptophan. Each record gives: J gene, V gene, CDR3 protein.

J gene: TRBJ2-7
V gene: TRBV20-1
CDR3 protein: SASGPGLAAYEQY

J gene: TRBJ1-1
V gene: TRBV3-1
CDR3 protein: ASSPGQGDTEAF

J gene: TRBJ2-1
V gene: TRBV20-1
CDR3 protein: SARVSAGRYNEQF

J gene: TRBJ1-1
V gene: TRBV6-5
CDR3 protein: ASSYLRGSGEAF

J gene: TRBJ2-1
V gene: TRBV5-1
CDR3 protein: ASSLAAKHEQF

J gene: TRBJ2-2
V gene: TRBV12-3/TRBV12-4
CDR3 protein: ASSSRERELF

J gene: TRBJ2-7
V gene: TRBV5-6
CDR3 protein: ASSLYAGGYEQY

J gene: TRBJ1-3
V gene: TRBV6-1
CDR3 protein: ASSERWRGGAGDTIY

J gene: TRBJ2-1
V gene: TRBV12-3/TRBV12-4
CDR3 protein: ASSFWGDYNEQF

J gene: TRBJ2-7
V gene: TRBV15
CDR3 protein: ATSRDLRYEQY

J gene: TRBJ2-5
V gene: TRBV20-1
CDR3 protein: SARVGGFLGGTQY

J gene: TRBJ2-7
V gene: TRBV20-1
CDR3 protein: SAVYYEQY

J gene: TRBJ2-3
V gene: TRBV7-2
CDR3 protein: ASSIGPHDTQY

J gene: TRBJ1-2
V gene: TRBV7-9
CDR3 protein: ASIEGGNYGYT

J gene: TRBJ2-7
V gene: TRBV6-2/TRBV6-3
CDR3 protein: ASSYEAYEQY

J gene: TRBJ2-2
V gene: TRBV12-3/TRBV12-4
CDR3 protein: ASSLYKNTGELF

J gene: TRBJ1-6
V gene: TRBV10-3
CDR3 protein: AISISDRENSPLH

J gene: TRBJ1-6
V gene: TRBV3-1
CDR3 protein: ASSQRGEGSPLH

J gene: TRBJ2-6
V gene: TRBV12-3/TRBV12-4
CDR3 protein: ASWDSGANVLT

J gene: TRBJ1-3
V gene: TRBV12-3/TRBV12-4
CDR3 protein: ASSFRGANSGNTIY

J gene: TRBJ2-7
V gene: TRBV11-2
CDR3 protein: ASSREIFSEQY

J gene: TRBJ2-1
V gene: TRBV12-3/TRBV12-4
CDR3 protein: ASTGGRAYNEQF

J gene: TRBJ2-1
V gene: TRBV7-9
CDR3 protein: ASSLLPAGVDNEQF

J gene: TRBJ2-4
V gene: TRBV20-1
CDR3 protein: SARVPKGRGNIQY

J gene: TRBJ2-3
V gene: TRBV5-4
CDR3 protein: ASSLAPGLAADTQY

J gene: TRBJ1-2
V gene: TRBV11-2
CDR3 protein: ASSLDEPTVGGYT

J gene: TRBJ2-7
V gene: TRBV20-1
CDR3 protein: SASEATYEQY

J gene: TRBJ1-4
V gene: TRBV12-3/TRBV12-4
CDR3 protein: ASSSRGPPNEKLF

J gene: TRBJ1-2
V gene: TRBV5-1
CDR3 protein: ASRYQEAYGYT

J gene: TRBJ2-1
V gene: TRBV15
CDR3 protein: ATRLTRDSLGNEQF

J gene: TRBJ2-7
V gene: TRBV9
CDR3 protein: ASSPVGGTTYEQY

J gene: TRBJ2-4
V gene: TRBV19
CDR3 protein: ASSIRGLASGKGVAKNIQY

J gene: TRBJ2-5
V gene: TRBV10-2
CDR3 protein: ASSESRLAGGLETQY

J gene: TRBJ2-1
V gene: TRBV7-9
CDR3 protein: ASSHSRTNEQF

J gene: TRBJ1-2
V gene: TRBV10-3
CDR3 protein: ATSEFEENYGYT

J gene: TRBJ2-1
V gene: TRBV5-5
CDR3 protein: ASSFMATAYNEQF

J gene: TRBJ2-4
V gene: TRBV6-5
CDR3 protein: ASSHSSSGLAKNIQY

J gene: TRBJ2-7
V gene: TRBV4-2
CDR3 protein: ASSQISDYEQY

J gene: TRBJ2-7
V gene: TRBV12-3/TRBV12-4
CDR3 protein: ASSYTGTRGYEQY

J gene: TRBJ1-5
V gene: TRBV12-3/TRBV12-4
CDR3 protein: ASSPRGRLNQPQH

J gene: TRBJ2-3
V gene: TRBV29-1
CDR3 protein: SACRSSTSTDTQY

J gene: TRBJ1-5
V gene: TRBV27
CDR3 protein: ASSLGQGKGQGNQPQH